One and the same sample provided the 10 T cell receptor beta chains below, sequenced in a study of cytomegalovirus exposure and HLA in healthy donors. Produced via immunoSEQ multiplex PCR; TCRdb's table is partial and in-frame only. The sample has roughly 65,000 clones, around 96% seen once. Sequenced sample: PBMCs. These receptors were collected from a young man in good health and CMV-seropositive.

This rearrangement joins TRBV4-1 to TRBJ1-2; possible D gene TRBD1, 5 bases. This CDR3 has 12 amino acids. V gave up 0 bases and J gave up 14 bases, with 13 bases separating them. Germline CDR1 is MGHRA and CDR2 is YSYEKL. As DNA, the CDR3 is TGCGCCAGCAGCCAAGAGTTAGGGGTTCGGACCTTC. This encodes CASSQELGVRTF.

V usage is TRBV6-5 and J usage is TRBJ2-7, with D uncertain. Trimming took 0 bases from V and 0 from J, leaving 6 bases between them. In germline, CDR1 is MNHEY, CDR2 SVGAGI. There are 14 residues in the CDR3. The CDR3 DNA reads TGTGCCAGCAGTTACTCGGCCAGCTCCTACGAGCAGTACTTC. Translation gives CASSYSASSYEQYF.

The rearrangement joins TRBV19 to TRBJ1-5; 7 nucleotides align to TRBD1. V dropped 5 bases and J dropped 5; count of bases not matched to a gene: 9. Germline loops: CDR1 LNHDA, CDR2 SQIVND (reference sequence). CDR3 length: 15 residues. CDR3 nucleotides: TGTGCCAGTAGTCCGACAGGGATTGGGGATCAGCCCCAGCATTTT. Its protein product is CASSPTGIGDQPQHF.

This chain joins TRBV10-2 and TRBJ2-7, with 8 bases matching TRBD1. Germline assignment: CDR1 WSHSY and CDR2 SAAADI. Trimming cost V 3 bases and J 6 bases; bases outside gene matches: 22. The CDR3 length is 19 residues. CDR3 DNA sequence: TGCGCCAGCAGTGACCCGGATAAGGACAGGGCCCCAATGTGGGGCGAGCAGTACTTC. This gives the protein CASSDPDKDRAPMWGEQYF.

The genes are TRBV7-8 and TRBJ1-3; 9 bases match TRBD1. Germline CDR1 and CDR2: SGHVS and FQNEAQ. Trimming took 4 bases from V and 4 from J; bases not matched to a gene: 11. This CDR3 is built from 17 residues. Here the CDR3 reads CASSSAGTGSSGNTIYF. The DNA for the CDR3 is TGTGCCAGCAGCTCAGCCGGGACAGGGAGTAGCGGAAACACCATATATTTT.

J is TRBJ2-1 and V is TRBV27; a weak D match, TRBD2 (5 bases). The CDR3 sequence is 14 residues long. The germline V and J ends were trimmed by 0 bases and 6 bases, with 9 bases remaining between them. From germline, CDR1 is MNHEY and CDR2 SMNVEV (reference sequence). As DNA, the CDR3 is TGTGCCAGCAGTTTATCGGGGAGTATCAATGAGCAGTTCTTC. This sequence encodes CASSLSGSINEQFF.

V gene TRBV4-2 combines with J gene TRBJ1-6; D is unclear. Germline assignment: CDR1 LGHNA and CDR2 YNFKEQ. The CDR3 loop spans 17 amino acids. V dropped 3 bases and J dropped 0 bases, with 12 bases sitting between them. The CDR3 loop is CASSQSLQSSYNSPLHF. The DNA of the CDR3 is TGTGCCAGCAGCCAGTCTTTACAGAGCTCCTATAATTCACCCCTCCACTTT.

J is TRBJ2-7 and V is TRBV5-1, with TRBD2 matching 8 bases. The CDR3 runs to 16 residues. V shed 2 bases, J shed 3 bases, and the junction held 10 bases outside the gene matches. Germline values: CDR1 SGHRS, CDR2 YFSETQ. The chain's CDR3 is CASSFYSGTGNYEQYF. The CDR3, as DNA: TGCGCCAGCAGCTTTTATAGCGGGACTGGGAACTACGAGCAGTACTTC.

The chain uses TRBV6-6 and TRBJ1-5; 9 nucleotides agree with TRBD1. V lost 7 bases, J lost 1 base, and 5 bases stayed unmatched. The length of the CDR3 is 15 residues. The germline V gene has CDR1 MNHNY and CDR2 SVGAGI (reference sequence). The CDR3 reads CASNYRGPSNQPQHF. The CDR3 DNA follows: TGTGCCAGCAACTACAGGGGGCCAAGCAATCAGCCCCAGCATTTT.

The chain recombines TRBV15 with TRBJ2-3; TRBD1 matches 9 bases. This CDR3 has 16 amino acids. Germline trimming cut 3 bases from V and 2 bases from J; bases unmatched to any gene: 6. Germline V gives CDR1 LNHNV, CDR2 YYDKDF (reference sequence). The CDR3 region has the DNA TGTGCCACCAGCAGTAATGGACAGGGGATCACAGATACGCAGTATTTT. Amino acid sequence: CATSSNGQGITDTQYF.